This T cell receptor (beta chain) stems from a study of regulatory T cells in long-lasting Graves disease. This clonotype was found many times. V shed 3 bases, J shed 1 base, and the junction held 14 bases outside the gene matches. The CDR3 loop spans 18 amino acids. The time point is: newly diagnosed GD, antithyroid drugs for less than 3 months. From RNA extracted from PBMCs, the TCR library was made. iRepertoire HTBI primers and Arm-PCR of CDR3 regions built TCR beta libraries. One entry per CDR3 protein, called by TCRdb with MiXCR from the multiplex PCR reads. The sample has 680,000 or so distinct CDR3 sequences, roughly 15% seen once. These data were likewise used in another study, on T cells in Graves' hyperthyroidism and ophthalmopathy.

The starting material was peripheral blood mononuclear cells (PBMCs), obtained at new diagnosis, from a patient treated with antithyroid drugs. The chain recombines TRBV12-3 or TRBV12-4 with TRBJ2-5, with 7 bases that match TRBD2. The receptor was isolated from a woman aged 25 to 45 with Graves disease. In DNA form, the CDR3 reads TGTGCCAGCAGTTTTGGCGGGAGCTTTTTAGGGCCCCAAGAGACCCAGTACTTC. This encodes CASSFGGSFLGPQETQYF.